Below, 3 T cell receptor beta chains from the same sample are listed, as sequenced in a study of high-grade serous ovarian cancer treatment subgroups. Tumor samples were obtained before definitive surgery or chemotherapy. Produced via immunoSEQ multiplex PCR; TCRdb's table is partial and in-frame only. The sample has roughly 2,000 clones, 65% to 80% seen once. The sequencing input was tumor tissue. Receptor source: a human donor with high-grade serous ovarian cancer.

V is TRBV6-1 and J is TRBJ2-3; D tentatively reads TRBD1 or TRBD2 (5 bases each). The CDR3 spans 13 residues. CDR1 MNHNS and CDR2 SASEGT come from the germline V gene. The germline V and J ends were trimmed by 3 bases and 6 bases, with 10 bases remaining between them. The CDR3 protein is CASSEGTGDTQYF. CDR3 nucleotide sequence: TGTGCCAGCAGTGAGGGGACCGGGGATACGCAGTATTTT.

The V call is TRBV5-1, the J call TRBJ2-3, with 10 nucleotides matching TRBD2. Germline CDR1 reads SGHRS; CDR2 reads YFSETQ. The CDR3 loop spans 16 amino acids. After removal of 2 bases from V and 0 bases from J, the junction contained 3 bases not matched to a gene. In DNA, the CDR3 is TGCGCCAGCAGCTTCGGACTAGCGGCTAGCACAGATACGCAGTATTTT. Encoded protein: CASSFGLAASTDTQYF. Based on the CDR3 plus reference TRBV5-1 and TRBJ2-3, the full variable domain is KAGVTQTPRYLIKTRGQQVTLSCSPISGHRSVSWYQQTPGQGLQFLFEYFSETQRNKGNFPGRFSGRQFSNSRSEMNVSTLELGDSALYLCASSFGLAASTDTQYFGPGTRLTVL.

The chain combines TRBV18 with TRBJ2-7; D remains ambiguous. CDR3 size: 13 residues. Germline V gives CDR1 KGHSH, CDR2 LQKENI. V gave up 3 bases and J gave up 6 bases, with 12 bases separating them. The CDR3 loop reads CASSPPVPGEQYF. The CDR3 nucleotides read TGTGCCAGCTCACCGCCCGTACCGGGCGAGCAGTACTTC.